Described below is a single T cell receptor (beta chain) sequence and its context. TCRdb keeps only in-frame clones here, not all; method: immunoSEQ multiplex PCR. The data contain about 500,000 clones, roughly 74% of them singletons. V trimming: 3 bases; J trimming: 7 bases; junction bases outside the gene matches: 8. Germline V CDR1 and CDR2: SGHVS, FQNEAQ. The length of the CDR3 is 15 residues. The sample originates from a study of shared T cell receptors in the human thymus. These data were also filed under a second study, of human thymus T cells. That work contributes: Donors were healthy Finnish babies undergoing corrective operations for congenital heart defects. Resections removed during corrective heart surgery provided the thymus tissue used. Repertoires from thymus and blood appeared to show biased V and J gene usage. Thymic repertoires from unrelated individuals overlapped highly, related research reported.

The sequencing input was thymocytes. The TCR comes from a boy under three years old with a congenital heart defect. The rearrangement links TRBV7-8 to TRBJ2-1; 8 bases map to TRBD2. CDR3 protein: CASSLGAGDRNEQFF. In nucleotides, the CDR3 is TGTGCCAGCAGCTTGGGAGCGGGAGATAGGAATGAGCAGTTCTTC.